This T cell receptor (beta chain) derives from a study of siplizumab effects on memory and regulatory T cells. Study findings and constraints: An assignable naive or memory phenotype was lacking in roughly 75-96% of proliferating CD4+ or CD8+ clones. Alloreactive sequences that could be traced to unstimulated CD4+ memory cells showed a significant reduction under siplizumab. Contribution to the alloresponse seemed major for naive T cells, which also seemed more diverse than memory cells. Mappable alloreactive CD4+ clones averaged roughly 69% Treg-derived with siplizumab versus less than 30% in controls.

CDR3 length: 14 amino acids. Germline CDR1 and CDR2: MNHNY and SVGAGI (reference sequence). Trimming left V 2 bases short and J 5 bases short, with 7 bases between. Notes on this clone: Its specificity is unknown.

Clones were read by immunoSEQ multiplex PCR, and TCRdb kept only the in-frame ones, dropping some. The sample lists more than 85,000 clones, about 91% seen once, with about 0.7% in the top ten. The material sequenced was Tregs sorted from blood. The genes are TRBV6-6 and TRBJ1-6, with unresolved D. The source of this sequence is a human donor in good health. The CDR3 protein is CASSYRSDNSPLHF. CDR3 DNA sequence: TGTGCCAGCAGTTACCGGTCAGATAATTCACCCCTCCACTTT.